The present entry profiles one T cell receptor (beta chain) with its context. The record originates from a study of cytomegalovirus exposure and HLA in healthy donors. The repertoire was sequenced with immunoSEQ multiplex PCR; TCRdb's copy has only in-frame clones and lacks some. The sample records roughly 190,000 clones, about 83% being singletons. This CDR3 is 14 amino acids long. Trimming shortened V by 2 bases and J by 6 bases, and 11 bases separated the two germline ends. Germline V gene lookup returns CDR1 MRHNA and CDR2 SNTAGT. The sequenced sample consisted of PBMCs. The gene calls are TRBV6-4 and TRBJ2-1, with D uncertain. The receptor was derived from a woman between 18 and 30 years old in good health and CMV-seronegative. DNA of the CDR3: TGTGCCAGCAGTGACCCGGCTAGTGGCAATGAGCAGTTCTTC. Its protein product is CASSDPASGNEQFF.